The sequence of this T cell receptor (beta chain) was determined in a study of blood T cell repertoires in COVID-19. Clones were sequenced by immunoSEQ multiplex PCR, and TCRdb holds only the in-frame ones, with some missing. The table has approximately 68,000 clones, 85% to 90% seen once; the top ten hold approximately 4.7%. The V end was cut by 6 bases, the J end by 7 bases, with 19 bases between. This CDR3 has 15 amino acids. The sequencing input was peripheral blood. This chain connects TRBV6-7 to TRBJ2-1; TRBD2 might be the D (5 bases). TRBV6-7 is an open reading frame, and its role is uncertain. The source is a man in his fifties with active COVID-19. In DNA, the CDR3 is TGTGCCAGCAGGGAGGAGGAGGCGCGAGGTAATGAGCAGTTCTTC. Amino acid sequence: CASREEEARGNEQFF.